Listed below are T cell receptor beta chains from one sample, sequenced in a study of CD8+CD57+ T cells in acquired aplastic anemia. Each CDR3 protein gets one entry after TCRdb re-called the reads with MiXCR. This repertoire shows 180,000 or so distinct CDR3 sequences, around 48% found once; its top ten account for roughly 1.2%. Material: sorted CD4+, CD8+, or CD8+CD57+ T cells (not recorded which) from PBMCs. The receptors shown here come from a human donor with aplastic anemia. The CDR3 runs from the conserved cysteine through the conserved F or W. D genes are given only for firm matches. Clone size appears in some rows only: once, few, many, or a class for an expanded clone.

TRBJ2-5	few	TRBD1	TRBV28	TGTGCCAGCACCTTGTGGGGACAGGGTCGGTCGGAGACCCAGTACTTC	CASTLWGQGRSETQYF
TRBJ2-4	NA	TRBD1	TRBV9	TGTGCCAGCAGCCCTCGGACAGGAGGCCTGGCCAAAAGCATTCAGTACTTC	CASSPRTGGLAKSIQYF
TRBJ2-1	many	NA	TRBV19	TGTGCCACCAGCCTAGCGACTACCCACAATGAGCAGTTCTTC	CATSLATTHNEQFF
TRBJ2-2	NA	NA	TRBV19	TGTGCCAGTAGTACCGTCGGATGGGACGGGGAGCTGTTTTTT	CASSTVGWDGELFF
TRBJ2-2	NA	TRBD1	TRBV7-2	TGTGCCAGCAGGCCAGGGGGCGGGGTCGGGGAGCTGTTTTTT	CASRPGGGVGELFF
TRBJ2-7	NA	NA	TRBV7-2	TGTGCCAGCAGCTTTGAGGGGCGCGAGCAGTACTTC	CASSFEGREQYF
TRBJ1-6	few	NA	TRBV2	TGTGCCAGCAGCCAAAGGGTCCGTAATAATTCACCCCTCCACTTT	CASSQRVRNNSPLHF
TRBJ2-7	NA	TRBD1	TRBV7-8	TGTGCCAGCAGCTCCCGACAGGGGATCTACGAGCAGTACTTC	CASSSRQGIYEQYF
TRBJ1-3	NA	NA	TRBV7-7	TGTGCTAGCAGCAAAAGTGGGGGATCAGGAAACACCATATATTTT	CASSKSGGSGNTIYF
TRBJ1-6	many	TRBD1	TRBV6-5	TGTGCCAGCAGTTACTCGTACAGGACAGGGAATAATTCACCCCTCCACTTT	CASSYSYRTGNNSPLHF
TRBJ1-4	many	NA	TRBV5-4	TGTGCCAGCAGCTTGGACGGAGGGCGGAATGAAAAACTGTTTTTT	CASSLDGGRNEKLFF
TRBJ1-2	many	NA	TRBV10-3	TGTGCCATCAGTGAGGCGGGCAGGGGATCGGGTGGCTACACCTTC	CAISEAGRGSGGYTF
TRBJ1-1	once	TRBD1	TRBV29-1	TGCAGCGTTGGTTCATGTGACAGGGGGCATGCTTTCTTT	CSVGSCDRGHAFF
TRBJ2-1	many	TRBD1	TRBV9	TGTGCCAGCAGCTCTAGAGGGGACAGTCGTACGAATGAGCAGTTCTTC	CASSSRGDSRTNEQFF
TRBJ1-2	NA	NA	TRBV24-1	TGTGCCACCAGTGAAGCAGGGGACGGCTATGGCTACACCTTC	CATSEAGDGYGYTF
TRBJ2-3	NA	TRBD2	TRBV20-1	TGCAGTGCGCCTGGACTAGCGGGGGCCACAGATACGCAGTATTTT	CSAPGLAGATDTQYF
TRBJ1-1	NA	TRBD1	TRBV11-1	TGTGCCAGCAGCCCTGACAGGGGAAAGTGGAACACTGAAGCTTTCTTT	CASSPDRGKWNTEAFF
TRBJ2-3	NA	NA	TRBV9	TGTGCCAGCAGCGACACAGATGCGCAGTATTTT	CASSDTDAQYF
TRBJ1-6	NA	TRBD1	TRBV11-1	TGTGCCAGCAGCCCAGGGACAGACAATTCACCCCTCCACTTT	CASSPGTDNSPLHF
TRBJ2-3	many	TRBD2	TRBV11-2	TGTGCCAGCAGTCCGGGCGGGGGGAGCACAGATACGCAGTATTTT	CASSPGGGSTDTQYF
TRBJ2-1	many	TRBD2	TRBV7-2	TGTGCCAGCAGCATGGGACTAGCCGAAGGGAATGAGCAGTTCTTC	CASSMGLAEGNEQFF
TRBJ1-6	many	NA	TRBV12-3/TRBV12-4	TGTGCCAGCAGTTTGGGGCAGGGGTATTCACCCCTCCACTTT	CASSLGQGYSPLHF
TRBJ2-2	NA	NA	TRBV6-1	TGTGCCAGCAGTGAAACGGGTTTCACCGGGGAGCTGTTTTTT	CASSETGFTGELFF
TRBJ1-1	NA	TRBD1	TRBV6-2/TRBV6-3	TGTGCCAGCAGTTTGCCGACAGGGGGATTGAACACTGAAGCTTTCTTT	CASSLPTGGLNTEAFF
TRBJ1-4	NA	TRBD1	TRBV7-6	TGTGCCAGCAGCTTAGAAGACAGGGCATGGCAACTGTTTTTT	CASSLEDRAWQLFF
TRBJ1-5	many	TRBD1	TRBV12-3/TRBV12-4	TGTGCCAGCAGGACAATCGGGACAGGGCCTCAGCCCCAGCATTTT	CASRTIGTGPQPQHF
TRBJ2-1	NA	TRBD2	TRBV15	TGTGCCACCAGCAGAGTAGCGGGGGCCTACAATGAGCAGTTCTTC	CATSRVAGAYNEQFF
TRBJ1-6	few	TRBD1	TRBV7-9	TGTGCCAGCGTCGGACAGGGAAATTCACCCCTCCACTTT	CASVGQGNSPLHF
TRBJ2-5	few	NA	TRBV10-3	TGTGCCATCAGTGAGTCCTTGTTGGCTGGTGAGACCCAGTACTTC	CAISESLLAGETQYF
TRBJ1-5	many	TRBD1	TRBV7-8	TGTGCCAGCAGCACCGACAGGGGGATCCCTCCAATGCATTTT	CASSTDRGIPPMHF
TRBJ2-3	few	NA	TRBV11-1	TGTGCCAGCAGCCTCTCGGGGACCCACACAGATACGCAGTATTTT	CASSLSGTHTDTQYF
TRBJ2-5	NA	TRBD1	TRBV7-7	TGTGCTAGCAGCCAAGGGAGATCAGGGGGCGAGACCCAGTACTTC	CASSQGRSGGETQYF
TRBJ2-3	many	TRBD1	TRBV2	TGTGCCAGCAGGGTCGGGACAGAGACAGATACGCAGTATTTT	CASRVGTETDTQYF
TRBJ1-5	few	NA	TRBV15	TGTGCCACCAGCTTAGACAGAGGTCAGCCCCAGCATTTT	CATSLDRGQPQHF
TRBJ1-1	NA	NA	TRBV29-1	TGCAGCGCCGAACGGAACACTGAAGCTTTCTTT	CSAERNTEAFF
TRBJ1-5	NA	TRBD1	TRBV2	TGTGCCAGCAGTACGGACAGGGGTTCTGAGCCCCAGCATTTT	CASSTDRGSEPQHF
TRBJ2-7	NA	NA	TRBV20-1	TGCAGTGCTAGAGATTCAGGGACCTACGAGCAGTACTTC	CSARDSGTYEQYF